The clone carrying this T cell receptor beta chain was seen ten or more times. Its antigen is unidentified. This record comes from a study of T cells after yellow fever vaccination. Study-wide findings and caveats: The booster response re-showed most primary clones: more than 95% CD4, approximately 90% CD8. Peaking on day 5 versus 15, the secondary response was faster but weaker. Abundant clonotypes from the bulk population could have been carried over as contaminants into FACS-sorted repertoires.

Template switching by 5'RACE produced TCR cDNA, adding a universal primer site and UMIs. TCRdb redid the calling of the 5' RACE reads with MiXCR, one entry per CDR3 protein. The sample contains around 230,000 distinct CDR3 sequences, 6.5% to 7.5% of which appear only once. CDR1 and CDR2 (germline): DFQATT, SNEGSKA (reference sequence). V was cut by 0 bases and J by 7 bases, with 10 bases left in between. CDR3 length equals 13 residues. Sequenced material: CD4+ T cells sorted from PBMCs, taken on the day of the yellow fever booster vaccination. The clonotype was recovered from a man aged 30 to 39 who received the YFV17D yellow fever vaccine. This chain connects TRBV20-1 to TRBJ1-5, with a weak D call TRBD1 (5 bases). The CDR3 DNA is TGCAGTGCTAGAGATCTAGGGGAACAGCCCCAGCATTTT. Protein product: CSARDLGEQPQHF.